This T cell receptor beta chain came from a study of CD8 T cells in ankylosing spondylitis. Study-wide points: Some motif variants had been reported before (in reactive arthritis synovial fluid and blood). Characteristic, it appeared, of ankylosing spondylitis blood was a TCR beta motif of roughly eight highly homologous variants.

The CDR3 totals 15 residues. V was clipped by 1 base and J by 2 bases, with 15 bases between them. CDR1 is DFQATT, CDR2 SNEGSKA, per germline (reference sequence). This clonotype was picked up many times. The antigen is undetermined. The TCR beta libraries were generated through quantitative 5'-RACE incorporating molecular barcodes. Each CDR3 protein gets one entry after TCRdb re-called the 5' RACE reads with MiXCR. Of 200,000 to 250,000 distinct CDR3 sequences in the sample, more than 5.5% were seen once. The sample comprised blood, either unsorted or a sorted T cell fraction (not recorded which). The source is a male donor with ankylosing spondylitis. This sequence joins TRBV20-1 and TRBJ2-7; maybe TRBD2 (5 bases). Here the CDR3 reads CSARAASGSAYEQYF. CDR3 bases: TGCAGTGCTAGAGCGGCGTCGGGAAGCGCCTACGAGCAGTACTTC.